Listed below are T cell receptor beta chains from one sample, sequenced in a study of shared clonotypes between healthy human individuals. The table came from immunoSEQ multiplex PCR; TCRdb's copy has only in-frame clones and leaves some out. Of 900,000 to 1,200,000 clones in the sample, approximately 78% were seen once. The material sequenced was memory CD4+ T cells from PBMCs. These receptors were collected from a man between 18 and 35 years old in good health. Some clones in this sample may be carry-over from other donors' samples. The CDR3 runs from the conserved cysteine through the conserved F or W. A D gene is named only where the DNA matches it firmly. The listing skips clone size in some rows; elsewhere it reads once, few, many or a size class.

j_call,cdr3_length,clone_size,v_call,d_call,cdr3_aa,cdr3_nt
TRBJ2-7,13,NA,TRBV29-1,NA,CSVESGSFYEQYF,TGCAGCGTTGAGTCCGGTAGCTTCTACGAGCAGTACTTC
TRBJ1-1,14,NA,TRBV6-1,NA,CASRGMTENTEAFF,TGTGCCAGCAGGGGGATGACAGAGAACACTGAAGCTTTCTTT
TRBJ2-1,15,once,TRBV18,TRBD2,CASSQGLAGLNEQFF,TGTGCCAGCTCACAGGGACTAGCGGGCCTCAATGAGCAGTTCTTC
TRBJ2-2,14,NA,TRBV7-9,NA,CASSLMGPTGELFF,TGTGCCAGCAGCTTAATGGGGCCCACCGGGGAGCTGTTTTTT
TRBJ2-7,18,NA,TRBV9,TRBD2,CASSTPRSGGGYSYEQYF,TGTGCCAGCAGCACTCCGCGGAGCGGGGGCGGCTACTCCTACGAGCAGTACTTC
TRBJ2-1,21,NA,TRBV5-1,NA,CASSQVLRGQRDDGSYNEQFF,TGCGCCAGCAGCCAGGTGCTTCGGGGACAGCGGGACGACGGGTCCTACAATGAGCAGTTCTTC
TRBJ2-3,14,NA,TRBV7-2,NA,CASSLVAFTDTQYF,TGTGCCAGCAGCTTAGTGGCGTTCACAGATACGCAGTATTTT
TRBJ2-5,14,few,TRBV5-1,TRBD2,CASSLAGGEETQYF,TGCGCCAGCAGCTTGGCCGGGGGGGAAGAGACCCAGTACTTC
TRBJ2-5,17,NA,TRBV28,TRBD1,CASSHNRDRGRRETQYF,TGTGCCAGCAGTCATAACCGGGACAGGGGGCGCCGAGAGACCCAGTACTTC
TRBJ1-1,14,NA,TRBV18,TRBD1,CASSPGTAGVEAFF,TGTGCCAGCTCACCTGGGACAGCCGGAGTTGAAGCTTTCTTT
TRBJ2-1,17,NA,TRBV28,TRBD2,CASSSGTSGFSYNEQFF,TGTGCCAGCAGTTCCGGGACTAGCGGTTTCTCCTACAATGAGCAGTTCTTC
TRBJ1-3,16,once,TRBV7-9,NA,CASSSQSLFSGNTIYF,TGTGCCAGCAGCTCGCAGTCCCTTTTCTCTGGAAACACCATATATTTT
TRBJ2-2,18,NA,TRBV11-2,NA,CASSLEVSKPANTGELFF,TGTGCCAGCAGCTTAGAGGTCTCGAAACCTGCGAACACCGGGGAGCTGTTTTTT
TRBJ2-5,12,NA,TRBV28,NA,CASSSASGPADF,TGTGCCAGCAGTTCAGCCTCCGGGCCAGCGGACTTC
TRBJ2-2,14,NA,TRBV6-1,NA,CAADRTTNTGELFF,TGTGCCGCAGACCGGACTACGAACACCGGGGAGCTGTTTTTT